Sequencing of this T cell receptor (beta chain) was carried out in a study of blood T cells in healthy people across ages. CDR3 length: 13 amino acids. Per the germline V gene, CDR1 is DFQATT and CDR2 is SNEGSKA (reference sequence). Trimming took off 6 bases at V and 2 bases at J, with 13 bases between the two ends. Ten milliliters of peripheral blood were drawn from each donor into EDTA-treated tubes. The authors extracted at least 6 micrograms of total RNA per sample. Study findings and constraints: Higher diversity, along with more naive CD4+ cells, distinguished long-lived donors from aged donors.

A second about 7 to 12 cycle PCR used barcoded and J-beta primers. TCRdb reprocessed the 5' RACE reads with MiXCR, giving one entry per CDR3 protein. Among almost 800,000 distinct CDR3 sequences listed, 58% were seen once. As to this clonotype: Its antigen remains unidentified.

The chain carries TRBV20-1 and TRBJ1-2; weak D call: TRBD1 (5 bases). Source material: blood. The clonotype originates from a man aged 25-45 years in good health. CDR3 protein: CSASQGGNYGYTF. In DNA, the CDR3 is TGCAGTGCCTCCCAGGGAGGGAACTATGGCTACACCTTC.